These 23 T cell receptor beta chains were all obtained from the same sample, sequenced in a study of type 1 regulatory T cells. TCRdb recomputed calls from the reads with MiXCR, one row per CDR3 protein. The sample has 20,000 or so distinct CDR3 sequences, around 43% seen once. Their antigens remain unidentified. The sample consisted of cultured T cells, either the whole culture or a sorted T cell fraction (not recorded which). These receptor sequences come from a human donor in good health.

The genes are TRBV6-2 or TRBV6-3 and TRBJ1-6, with 7 bases aligning to TRBD1. The CDR3 runs 16 residues. J was trimmed by 6 bases and V by 6 bases; bases with no gene match: 11. The germline V gene has CDR1 MNHEY and CDR2 SVGEGT. The CDR3 sequence: CASSAEGGRINSPLHF. CDR3 nucleotide sequence: TGTGCCAGCAGCGCAGAAGGGGGCCGCATTAATTCACCCCTCCACTTT.

The chain has TRBV2 and TRBJ2-7; possible D gene TRBD1, 6 bases. CDR1 and CDR2 from the germline V gene are SNHLY and FYNNEI. CDR3 length: 12 amino acids. The V end was cut by 6 bases, the J end by 4 bases, with 10 bases between. The CDR3 DNA reads TGTGCCAGCAGCCTGGACAGATACGAGCAGTACTTC. Translating gives CASSLDRYEQYF.

This clonotype showed up many times. The chain uses TRBV3-1 and TRBJ2-7; D remains ambiguous. The germline CDR1 and CDR2 sequences are LGHDT and YNNKEL (reference sequence). With 4 bases removed from V and 3 bases from J, the gap between germline ends came to 10 bases. The CDR3 covers 13 residues. CDR3 residues: CASSPSLGYEQYF. The CDR3 DNA reads TGTGCCAGCAGCCCCTCATTAGGCTACGAGCAGTACTTC.

The rearrangement links TRBV6-5 to TRBJ2-3, with 11 bases lining up with TRBD2. With V trimmed by 4 bases and J by 2 bases, 5 bases remained unmatched. Germline V lookup: CDR1 MNHEY, CDR2 SVGAGI. This CDR3 has 16 amino acids. The CDR3: CASSSLAGASTDTQYF. As DNA, the CDR3 is TGTGCCAGCAGTTCACTAGCGGGGGCCTCCACAGATACGCAGTATTTT.

This clonotype was recorded many times. The V gene is TRBV7-2, the J gene TRBJ1-1, with a tentative D call TRBD1 (5 bases). This CDR3 contains 16 residues. Germline CDR1 is SGHTA and CDR2 is FQGNSA. V was trimmed by 0 bases and J by 0 bases, leaving 11 bases between them. The CDR3 coding sequence is TGTGCCAGCAGCTTAGCGTTTAACAGGATGAACACTGAAGCTTTCTTT. Translated: CASSLAFNRMNTEAFF.

This clonotype appeared a single time. The CDR3 sequence is CASSLVGSGADTQYF. DNA of the CDR3: TGCGCCAGCAGCTTGGTCGGTAGCGGGGCAGATACGCAGTATTTT. The genes are TRBV5-1 and TRBJ2-3; 8 positions match TRBD2. This CDR3 region has 15 residues. V trimming: 0 bases; J trimming: 4 bases; junction bases outside the gene matches: 4. CDR1 SGHRS and CDR2 YFSETQ come from the germline V gene.

V usage is TRBV7-6 and J usage is TRBJ2-5, with 8 nucleotides matching TRBD1. V lost 1 base, J lost 4 bases, and 5 bases stayed unmatched. The germline CDR1 and CDR2 sequences are SGHVS and FNYEAQ. CDR3 size: 15 residues. The chain's CDR3 is CASSLGTGLGETQYF. CDR3 nucleotide sequence: TGTGCCAGCAGCTTAGGGACAGGGCTGGGAGAGACCCAGTACTTC.

The chain carries TRBV7-9 and TRBJ1-1; 9 bases align to TRBD1. The V gene's germline CDR1 is SEHNR and CDR2 FQNEAQ (reference sequence). CDR3 length: 16 amino acids. V was pared by 1 base and J by 3 bases, with 6 bases of the junction left unmatched. The CDR3 DNA reads as TGTGCCAGCAGCTTAGGGGACAGGGAATTGGACACTGAAGCTTTCTTT. This codes for CASSLGDRELDTEAFF.

This clonotype has just a few counts. This chain joins TRBV10-3 and TRBJ1-6; D ambiguous. Germline lookup yields CDR1 ENHRY and CDR2 SYGVKD. The CDR3 covers 14 residues. The ends were cut back, 3 bases at V and 4 bases at J, with 7 bases in the middle. The CDR3 nucleotides are TGTGCCATCAGTGACGGGGATTATAATTCACCCCTCCACTTT. It specifies CAISDGDYNSPLHF.

J is TRBJ2-7 and V is TRBV6-2 or TRBV6-3, with 8 bases lining up with TRBD2. CDR1 and CDR2 from the germline V gene are MNHEY and SVGEGT. The CDR3 has 15 amino acids. Losses at the gene ends were 2 bases for V and 2 bases for J; bases not matched to a gene: 5. The CDR3 bases are TGTGCCAGCAGTTACCCGAGGGGACTAGCCTACGAGCAGTACTTC. Protein sequence: CASSYPRGLAYEQYF.

The chain is built from TRBV6-5 and TRBJ2-7, with TRBD2 matching 14 bases. The germline V gene encodes CDR1 MNHEY and CDR2 SVGAGI. With 0 bases clipped from V and 5 bases from J, the junction kept 18 bases outside the gene matches. The CDR3 has 21 amino acids. In DNA, the CDR3 is TGTGCCAGCAGTTACTCGAGGCTCAGAGTGTTGGGACTAGCGGGGGAACACGAGCAGTACTTC. It yields the protein CASSYSRLRVLGLAGEHEQYF.

The chain has TRBV20-1 and TRBJ1-2; tentatively, D is TRBD1 (5 bases). The CDR3 sequence is 14 residues long. Looked up from germline, CDR1 is DFQATT and CDR2 is SNEGSKA (reference sequence). Trimming took off 4 bases at V and 4 bases at J, with 16 bases between the two ends. CDR3 sequence reads: CSAKGEGQRYGYTF. Here the CDR3 DNA reads TGCAGTGCTAAAGGGGAGGGCCAGCGCTATGGCTACACCTTC.

The chain recombines TRBV7-9 with TRBJ2-1; D gene ambiguous. Germline CDR1 is SEHNR and CDR2 is FQNEAQ (reference sequence). Trimming cost V 5 bases and J 0 bases, with 11 bases left between them. The CDR3 is 15 amino acids. The CDR3 is CASSLIGNSYNEQFF. The CDR3 DNA reads TGTGCCAGCAGCCTCATTGGGAACTCCTACAATGAGCAGTTCTTC.

This chain uses TRBV7-2 with TRBJ1-1; D gene unclear. The CDR3 spans 15 residues. Per the germline V gene, CDR1 is SGHTA and CDR2 is FQGNSA. Trimming took off 3 bases at V and 6 bases at J, with 17 bases between the two ends. The CDR3 nucleotides read TGTGCCAGCAGCTTGGAAGCTCCGGGGATCGCTGAAGCTTTCTTT. Residues: CASSLEAPGIAEAFF. Full variable domain (remainder filled in from reference TRBV7-2 and TRBJ1-1): GAGVSQSPSNKVTEKGKDVELRCDPISGHTALYWYRQSLGQGLEFLIYFQGNSAPDKSGLPSDRFSAERTGGSVSTLTIQRTQQEDSAVYLCASSLEAPGIAEAFFGQGTRLTVV.

Sample share makes this clonotype medium-sized. The genes are TRBV10-3 and TRBJ1-3; 8 bases fit TRBD1. This CDR3 is 18 amino acids long. J lost 3 bases, V lost 3 bases, and 13 bases had no gene match. CDR1 and CDR2 (germline): ENHRY, SYGVKD. As DNA, the CDR3 is TGTGCCATCAGTGACCGGACAGGGATTATGTCTAGTGGAAACACCATATATTTT. Protein: CAISDRTGIMSSGNTIYF.

The chain combines TRBV11-2 with TRBJ2-7, with 10 bases lining up with TRBD1. The germline V gene encodes CDR1 SGHAT and CDR2 FQNNGV. The length of the CDR3 is 17 residues. The trim removed 5 bases at V and 4 bases at J, leaving 14 bases unmatched. CDR3 region: CASSPRPGQGMMYEQYF. In DNA, the CDR3 is TGTGCCAGCAGCCCAAGGCCGGGACAGGGGATGATGTACGAGCAGTACTTC.

This chain connects TRBV11-3 to TRBJ1-3; D unresolved. The V and J ends lost 1 base and 7 bases respectively, with 11 bases between them. Looked up from germline, CDR1 is SGHNT and CDR2 is YENEEA. This CDR3 contains 14 residues. The CDR3, as DNA: TGTGCCAGCAGCTTAGTGGCCCAAGGGAACACCATATATTTT. Protein: CASSLVAQGNTIYF. Variable domain in full (rest from reference TRBV11-3 and TRBJ1-3): EAGVVQSPRYKIIEKKQPVAFWCNPISGHNTLYWYLQNLGQGPELLIRYENEEAVDDSQLPKDRFSAERLKGVDSTLKIQPAELGDSAVYLCASSLVAQGNTIYFGEGSWLTVV.

By proportion, this clonotype is medium-sized. V is TRBV19 and J is TRBJ1-1; no definite D call. Germline values: CDR1 LNHDA, CDR2 SQIVND (reference sequence). Trimming removed 3 bases from V and 1 base from J, with 9 bases in between. This CDR3 comprises 14 residues. The CDR3 region has the DNA TGTGCCAGTAGTATGTGGAGCGAGAACACTGAAGCTTTCTTT. Translation gives CASSMWSENTEAFF. Variable domain in full (rest from reference TRBV19 and TRBJ1-1): DGGITQSPKYLFRKEGQNVTLSCEQNLNHDAMYWYRQDPGQGLRLIYYSQIVNDFQKGDIAEGYSVSREKKESFPLTVTSAQKNPTAFYLCASSMWSENTEAFFGQGTRLTVV.

J is TRBJ1-1 and V is TRBV20-1; D is ambiguous. Germline loops: CDR1 DFQATT, CDR2 SNEGSKA (reference sequence). Trimming left V 3 bases short and J 0 bases short, with 5 bases between. This CDR3 contains 12 residues. CDR3 coding DNA: TGCAGTGCTAGCTTCATGAACACTGAAGCTTTCTTT. Its translation is CSASFMNTEAFF.

There are many counts of this clonotype. The chain is built from TRBV2 and TRBJ1-1; 12 bases map to TRBD1. V lost 6 bases, J lost 5 bases, and 1 base stayed unmatched. The germline gives CDR1 SNHLY, CDR2 FYNNEI. The CDR3 extends over 13 amino acids. DNA for the CDR3: TGTGCCAGCAGGGGACAGGGGGCTACTGAAGCTTTCTTT. Translated, it gives CASRGQGATEAFF.

V and J are TRBV3-1 and TRBJ2-5, with 8 bases aligning to TRBD1. This CDR3 spans 16 amino acids. The germline V gene encodes CDR1 LGHDT and CDR2 YNNKEL (reference sequence). Trimming cost V 5 bases and J 5 bases; bases outside gene matches: 13. The CDR3 region is CASSSDPGTGGETQYF. CDR3 sequence (DNA): TGTGCCAGCAGCTCCGACCCCGGGACAGGAGGCGAGACCCAGTACTTC.

The gene calls are TRBV6-6 and TRBJ1-2, with 7 nucleotides matching TRBD1. Germline trimming cut 6 bases from V and 4 bases from J; bases unmatched to any gene: 5. CDR3 length: 13 amino acids. Per the germline V gene, CDR1 is MNHNY and CDR2 is SVGAGI (reference sequence). The CDR3 loop is CASRPDRVYGYTF. The CDR3 bases are TGTGCCAGCAGGCCAGACAGGGTCTATGGCTACACCTTC.

In this sample, this clonotype turned up a few times. The V call is TRBV2, the J call TRBJ2-1, with 8 bases identical to TRBD2. CDR1 and CDR2 from the germline V gene are SNHLY and FYNNEI. The V segment lost 7 bases and the J segment 4 bases; nucleotides outside the gene matches: 9. This CDR3 comprises 15 residues. CDR3 in amino acids: CASTGGGLTYNEQFF. In DNA, the CDR3 is TGTGCCAGCACGGGGGGGGGGCTTACGTACAATGAGCAGTTCTTC.